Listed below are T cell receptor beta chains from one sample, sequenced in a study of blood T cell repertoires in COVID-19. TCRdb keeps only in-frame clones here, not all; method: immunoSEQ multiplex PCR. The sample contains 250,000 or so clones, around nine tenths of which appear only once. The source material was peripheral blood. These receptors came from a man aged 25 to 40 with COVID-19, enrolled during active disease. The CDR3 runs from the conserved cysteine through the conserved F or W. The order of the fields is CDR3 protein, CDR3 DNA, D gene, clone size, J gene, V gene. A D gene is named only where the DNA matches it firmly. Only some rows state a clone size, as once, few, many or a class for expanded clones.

CDR3aa: CAKGQRYGYTF
CDR3nt: TGTGCCAAGGGACAGAGATATGGCTACACCTTC
d_gene: TRBD1
abundance: once
j_gene: TRBJ1-2
v_gene: TRBV27

CDR3aa: CASELTSSGANVLTF
CDR3nt: TGTGCCAGCGAGCTAACTAGCTCTGGGGCCAACGTCCTGACTTTC
d_gene: NA
abundance: once
j_gene: TRBJ2-6
v_gene: TRBV6-5

CDR3aa: CASRLLAGGDTQYF
CDR3nt: TGTGCCAGCAGACTACTAGCGGGTGGAGATACGCAGTATTTT
d_gene: TRBD2
abundance: NA
j_gene: TRBJ2-3
v_gene: TRBV27

CDR3aa: CAISDGGAYNEQFF
CDR3nt: TGTGCCATCAGTGACGGGGGGGCCTACAATGAGCAGTTCTTC
d_gene: TRBD2
abundance: NA
j_gene: TRBJ2-1
v_gene: TRBV10-3

CDR3aa: CASSPGTGGRHEQYF
CDR3nt: TGTGCCAGCTCACCGGGGACAGGTGGTAGGCACGAGCAGTACTTC
d_gene: TRBD1
abundance: NA
j_gene: TRBJ2-7
v_gene: TRBV18

CDR3aa: CASSQAQTGLGYEQYF
CDR3nt: TGTGCCAGCAGCCAAGCCCAGACAGGGTTAGGCTACGAGCAGTACTTC
d_gene: TRBD1
abundance: once
j_gene: TRBJ2-7
v_gene: TRBV3-1/TRBV3-2

CDR3aa: CASQQGEGYTF
CDR3nt: TGTGCCAGTCAACAGGGTGAAGGCTACACCTTC
d_gene: NA
abundance: NA
j_gene: TRBJ1-2
v_gene: TRBV19

CDR3aa: CAWSKQTGRTEAFF
CDR3nt: TGTGCCTGGAGTAAACAGACAGGGCGCACTGAAGCTTTCTTT
d_gene: TRBD1
abundance: few
j_gene: TRBJ1-1
v_gene: TRBV30

CDR3aa: CASSLPGVPDTQYF
CDR3nt: TGTGCCAGCAGTCTACCAGGCGTCCCAGATACGCAGTATTTT
d_gene: NA
abundance: NA
j_gene: TRBJ2-3
v_gene: TRBV11-1

CDR3aa: CAWEDRGYEQYF
CDR3nt: TGTGCCTGGGAAGACAGGGGCTACGAGCAGTACTTC
d_gene: TRBD1
abundance: NA
j_gene: TRBJ2-7
v_gene: TRBV30

CDR3aa: CASSLGVRAGEQYF
CDR3nt: TGTGCCAGCAGCTTAGGGGTTCGCGCAGGCGAGCAGTACTTC
d_gene: NA
abundance: NA
j_gene: TRBJ2-7
v_gene: TRBV11-2

CDR3aa: CASSIGTGSSYEQYF
CDR3nt: TGTGCCAGCAGCATAGGGACAGGGAGCTCCTACGAGCAGTACTTC
d_gene: TRBD1
abundance: NA
j_gene: TRBJ2-7
v_gene: TRBV13

CDR3aa: CASSVTGGAAGANVLTF
CDR3nt: TGCGCCAGCAGCGTGACAGGGGGCGCGGCTGGGGCCAACGTCCTGACTTTC
d_gene: TRBD1
abundance: NA
j_gene: TRBJ2-6
v_gene: TRBV5-1

CDR3aa: CASSLVRDSLNTEAFF
CDR3nt: TGTGCCAGCAGCTTGGTGCGTGACTCCTTGAACACTGAAGCTTTCTTT
d_gene: NA
abundance: NA
j_gene: TRBJ1-1
v_gene: TRBV5-6

CDR3aa: CASSHGDRGNTEAFF
CDR3nt: TGCGCCAGCAGCCATGGGGACAGGGGGAACACTGAAGCTTTCTTT
d_gene: TRBD1
abundance: once
j_gene: TRBJ1-1
v_gene: TRBV4-1

CDR3aa: CASSLRQSDGYTF
CDR3nt: TGTGCCAGCAGCTTGAGACAGTCCGATGGCTACACCTTC
d_gene: NA
abundance: once
j_gene: TRBJ1-2
v_gene: TRBV7-9

CDR3aa: CASSRTSGGASTDTQYF
CDR3nt: TGTGCCAGTAGTAGGACTAGCGGGGGGGCGAGTACGGATACGCAGTATTTT
d_gene: TRBD2
abundance: NA
j_gene: TRBJ2-3
v_gene: TRBV19

CDR3aa: CASSIRPSGNPSTDTQYF
CDR3nt: TGTGCCAGTAGTATACGTCCTAGCGGAAACCCTAGCACAGATACGCAGTATTTT
d_gene: TRBD2
abundance: NA
j_gene: TRBJ2-3
v_gene: TRBV19

CDR3aa: CASSVGQGSPLHF
CDR3nt: TGCGCCAGCAGTGTGGGACAGGGATCACCCCTCCACTTT
d_gene: TRBD1
abundance: NA
j_gene: TRBJ1-6
v_gene: TRBV10-1

CDR3aa: CASSQEIGQPQHF
CDR3nt: TGCGCCAGCAGCCAAGAGATCGGTCAGCCCCAGCATTTT
d_gene: NA
abundance: NA
j_gene: TRBJ1-5
v_gene: TRBV4-1

CDR3aa: CASSESQGAPYEQYF
CDR3nt: TGTGCCAGCAGCGAGAGCCAGGGGGCACCCTACGAGCAGTACTTC
d_gene: TRBD1
abundance: NA
j_gene: TRBJ2-7
v_gene: TRBV11-2

CDR3aa: CASSEYQGTTNEKLFF
CDR3nt: TGTGCCAGCAGTGAATATCAGGGCACCACTAATGAAAAACTGTTTTTT
d_gene: NA
abundance: few
j_gene: TRBJ1-4
v_gene: TRBV25-1

CDR3aa: CASSRTGNTEAFF
CDR3nt: TGTGCCAGCTCTAGAACAGGGAACACTGAAGCTTTCTTT
d_gene: NA
abundance: few
j_gene: TRBJ1-1
v_gene: TRBV5-4

CDR3aa: CASKSYSNQPQHF
CDR3nt: TGTGCCAGTAAGTCCTATAGCAATCAGCCCCAGCATTTT
d_gene: NA
abundance: NA
j_gene: TRBJ1-5
v_gene: TRBV19

CDR3aa: CASRDAQDFSYEQYF
CDR3nt: TGTGCCAGCAGAGACGCACAAGACTTTTCCTACGAGCAGTACTTC
d_gene: NA
abundance: NA
j_gene: TRBJ2-7
v_gene: TRBV7-9

CDR3aa: CASSLTRSGTQYF
CDR3nt: TGTGCCAGCAGTTTGACCCGGTCAGGGACCCAGTACTTC
d_gene: NA
abundance: NA
j_gene: TRBJ2-5
v_gene: TRBV27

CDR3aa: CASSSFLGEGTEAFF
CDR3nt: TGTGCCAGCAGCTCATTTCTTGGGGAGGGAACTGAAGCTTTCTTT
d_gene: NA
abundance: NA
j_gene: TRBJ1-1
v_gene: TRBV5-5

CDR3aa: CASSQGTGGGETQYF
CDR3nt: TGTGCCAGTAGCCAAGGGACAGGGGGCGGAGAGACCCAGTACTTC
d_gene: TRBD1
abundance: NA
j_gene: TRBJ2-5
v_gene: TRBV19

CDR3aa: CASSIETSVETQYF
CDR3nt: TGTGCCAGCAGCATAGAGACTAGCGTAGAGACCCAGTACTTC
d_gene: TRBD2
abundance: few
j_gene: TRBJ2-5
v_gene: TRBV7-9

CDR3aa: CAWRKGGGDEQFF
CDR3nt: TGTGCCTGGAGAAAGGGCGGGGGCGATGAGCAGTTCTTC
d_gene: NA
abundance: once
j_gene: TRBJ2-1
v_gene: TRBV30

CDR3aa: CASRVTGNRYTF
CDR3nt: TGTGCCAGCAGAGTGACAGGGAATCGCTACACCTTC
d_gene: TRBD1
abundance: NA
j_gene: TRBJ1-2
v_gene: TRBV6-5

CDR3aa: CASSRDRGEQYF
CDR3nt: TGTGCCAGCAGCCGAGACAGGGGTGAGCAGTACTTC
d_gene: TRBD1
abundance: NA
j_gene: TRBJ2-7
v_gene: TRBV7-9

CDR3aa: CSVETGNYGYTF
CDR3nt: TGCAGCGTTGAAACCGGTAACTATGGCTACACCTTC
d_gene: NA
abundance: NA
j_gene: TRBJ1-2
v_gene: TRBV29-1

CDR3aa: CASSVALTGGNTIYF
CDR3nt: TGTGCCAGCAGCGTAGCTTTGACAGGGGGAAACACCATATATTTT
d_gene: TRBD1
abundance: NA
j_gene: TRBJ1-3
v_gene: TRBV9

CDR3aa: CASSSRTENSPLHF
CDR3nt: TGTGCCAGCAGCTCTAGGACAGAAAATTCACCCCTCCACTTT
d_gene: NA
abundance: NA
j_gene: TRBJ1-6
v_gene: TRBV7-9

CDR3aa: CASSQGLPREANYGYTF
CDR3nt: TGTGCCAGCAGCCAAGGATTGCCCCGGGAAGCTAACTATGGCTACACCTTC
d_gene: NA
abundance: once
j_gene: TRBJ1-2
v_gene: TRBV4-2

CDR3aa: CASSADSSGNTIYF
CDR3nt: TGTGCCAGCAGTGCCGACAGCTCTGGAAACACCATATATTTT
d_gene: NA
abundance: NA
j_gene: TRBJ1-3
v_gene: TRBV25-1

CDR3aa: CASSLGEIPGQFF
CDR3nt: TGTGCCAGCAGCTTAGGTGAGATACCCGGGCAGTTCTTC
d_gene: NA
abundance: once
j_gene: TRBJ2-1
v_gene: TRBV13

CDR3aa: CASRTGDTANTEAFF
CDR3nt: TGTGCCAGCAGAACCGGGGACACGGCGAACACTGAAGCTTTCTTT
d_gene: NA
abundance: NA
j_gene: TRBJ1-1
v_gene: TRBV27

CDR3aa: CASSRRGGGDEELFF
CDR3nt: TGCGCCAGCAGCCGCCGGGGCGGGGGGGATGAGGAGCTGTTTTTT
d_gene: TRBD2
abundance: NA
j_gene: TRBJ2-2
v_gene: TRBV5-1

CDR3aa: CASSFKGATEAFF
CDR3nt: TGCGCCAGCAGCTTTAAGGGGGCCACTGAAGCTTTCTTT
d_gene: TRBD1
abundance: NA
j_gene: TRBJ1-1
v_gene: TRBV5-1

CDR3aa: CAISEVERGNTQYF
CDR3nt: TGTGCCATCAGTGAGGTCGAGCGGGGAAATACGCAGTATTTT
d_gene: TRBD2
abundance: few
j_gene: TRBJ2-3
v_gene: TRBV10-3

CDR3aa: CASSLIGGGLTGELFF
CDR3nt: TGTGCCAGCAGCTTGATTGGGGGCGGTTTAACCGGGGAGCTGTTTTTT
d_gene: NA
abundance: NA
j_gene: TRBJ2-2
v_gene: TRBV7-6

CDR3aa: CASSFQGQDQETQYF
CDR3nt: TGCGCCAGCAGCTTTCAGGGACAGGACCAAGAGACCCAGTACTTC
d_gene: TRBD1
abundance: NA
j_gene: TRBJ2-5
v_gene: TRBV5-1

CDR3aa: CASSQVAGNEQFF
CDR3nt: TGCGCCAGCAGCCAAGTAGCGGGCAATGAGCAGTTCTTC
d_gene: TRBD2
abundance: NA
j_gene: TRBJ2-1
v_gene: TRBV4-1

CDR3aa: CASRPRPGTEAFF
CDR3nt: TGTGCCAGCAGACCACGCCCGGGAACTGAAGCTTTCTTT
d_gene: NA
abundance: NA
j_gene: TRBJ1-1
v_gene: TRBV12-3/TRBV12-4

CDR3aa: CASSQESPTANNQPQHF
CDR3nt: TGTGCCAGCAGCCAAGAAAGCCCGACAGCTAATAATCAGCCCCAGCATTTT
d_gene: NA
abundance: NA
j_gene: TRBJ1-5
v_gene: TRBV4-2

CDR3aa: CATASGSDYNEQFF
CDR3nt: TGTGCCACGGCTAGCGGGTCCGACTACAATGAGCAGTTCTTC
d_gene: TRBD2
abundance: NA
j_gene: TRBJ2-1
v_gene: TRBV10-3

CDR3aa: CAIMSGATDTQYF
CDR3nt: TGTGCCATCATGAGCGGGGCAACAGATACGCAGTATTTT
d_gene: TRBD2
abundance: NA
j_gene: TRBJ2-3
v_gene: TRBV10-3

CDR3aa: CASSYGDSHTQYF
CDR3nt: TGTGCCAGCAGTTACGGGGACAGCCATACGCAGTATTTT
d_gene: TRBD1
abundance: once
j_gene: TRBJ2-3
v_gene: TRBV6-5

CDR3aa: CASRQGPTNEKLFF
CDR3nt: TGCGCCAGCAGACAGGGGCCAACTAATGAAAAACTGTTTTTT
d_gene: TRBD1
abundance: NA
j_gene: TRBJ1-4
v_gene: TRBV5-1

CDR3aa: CASSEDRGDEQFF
CDR3nt: TGTGCCAGCAGTGAAGACAGGGGTGATGAGCAGTTCTTC
d_gene: TRBD1
abundance: NA
j_gene: TRBJ2-1
v_gene: TRBV6-1

CDR3aa: CASSLNREQYF
CDR3nt: TGTGCCAGCAGTTTAAACAGGGAGCAGTACTTC
d_gene: NA
abundance: NA
j_gene: TRBJ2-7
v_gene: TRBV6-5

CDR3aa: CASSLAGGLETQYF
CDR3nt: TGTGCCAGCAGTCTAGCGGGGGGTCTAGAGACCCAGTACTTC
d_gene: TRBD2
abundance: few
j_gene: TRBJ2-5
v_gene: TRBV6-5

CDR3aa: CASSLDTEEDTQYF
CDR3nt: TGTGCCAGCAGCTTGGACACAGAGGAGGATACGCAGTATTTT
d_gene: NA
abundance: NA
j_gene: TRBJ2-3
v_gene: TRBV7-6

CDR3aa: CASRARTGVSYEQYF
CDR3nt: TGTGCCAGCAGGGCAAGGACAGGGGTGTCCTACGAGCAGTACTTC
d_gene: TRBD1
abundance: NA
j_gene: TRBJ2-7
v_gene: TRBV6-6

CDR3aa: CASSSRTGHLGYTF
CDR3nt: TGTGCCAGCAGCTCCCGGACAGGGCACTTGGGCTACACCTTC
d_gene: TRBD1
abundance: NA
j_gene: TRBJ1-2
v_gene: TRBV9